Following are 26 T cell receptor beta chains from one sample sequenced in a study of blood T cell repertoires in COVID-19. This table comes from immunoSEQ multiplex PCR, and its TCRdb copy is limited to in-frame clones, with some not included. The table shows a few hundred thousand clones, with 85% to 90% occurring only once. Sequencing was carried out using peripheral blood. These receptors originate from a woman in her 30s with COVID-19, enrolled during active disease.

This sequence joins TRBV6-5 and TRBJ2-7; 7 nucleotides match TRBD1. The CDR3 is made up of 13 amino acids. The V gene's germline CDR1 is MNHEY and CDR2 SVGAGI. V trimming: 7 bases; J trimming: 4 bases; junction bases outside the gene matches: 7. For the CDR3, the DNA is TGTGCCAGCACGACAGGGCACCAATACGAGCAGTACTTC. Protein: CASTTGHQYEQYF.

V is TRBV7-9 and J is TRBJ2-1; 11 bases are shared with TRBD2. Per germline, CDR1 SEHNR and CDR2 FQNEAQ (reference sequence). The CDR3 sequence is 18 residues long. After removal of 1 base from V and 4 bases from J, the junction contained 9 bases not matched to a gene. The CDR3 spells CASSLGGTSGSVYNEQFF. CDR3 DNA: TGTGCCAGCAGCTTAGGGGGTACTAGCGGGAGTGTTTACAATGAGCAGTTCTTC. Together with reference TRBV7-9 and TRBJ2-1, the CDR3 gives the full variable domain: DTGVSQNPRHKITKRGQNVTFRCDPISEHNRLYWYRQTLGQGPEFLTYFQNEAQLEKSRLLSDRFSAERPKGSFSTLEIQRTEQGDSAMYLCASSLGGTSGSVYNEQFFGPGTRLTVL.

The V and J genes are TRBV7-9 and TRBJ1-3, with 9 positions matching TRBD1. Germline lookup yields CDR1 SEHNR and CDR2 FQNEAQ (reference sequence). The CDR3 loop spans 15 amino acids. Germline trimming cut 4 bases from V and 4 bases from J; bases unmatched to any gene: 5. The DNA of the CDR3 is TGTGCCAGCAGCTCCAGGGACAGGGTGGGAAACACCATATATTTT. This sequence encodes CASSSRDRVGNTIYF.

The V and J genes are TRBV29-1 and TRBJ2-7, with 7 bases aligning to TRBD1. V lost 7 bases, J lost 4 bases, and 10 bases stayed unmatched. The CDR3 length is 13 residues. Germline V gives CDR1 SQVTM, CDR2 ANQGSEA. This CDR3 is CSASTGLRYEQYF. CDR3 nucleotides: TGCAGCGCATCGACAGGGTTGAGGTACGAGCAGTACTTC.

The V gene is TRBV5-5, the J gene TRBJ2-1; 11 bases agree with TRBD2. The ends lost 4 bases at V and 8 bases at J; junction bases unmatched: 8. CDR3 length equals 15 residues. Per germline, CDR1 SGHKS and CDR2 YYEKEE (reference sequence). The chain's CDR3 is CASSPRLAGSHEQFF. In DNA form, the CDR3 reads TGTGCCAGCAGCCCCCGACTAGCGGGATCGCATGAGCAGTTCTTC.

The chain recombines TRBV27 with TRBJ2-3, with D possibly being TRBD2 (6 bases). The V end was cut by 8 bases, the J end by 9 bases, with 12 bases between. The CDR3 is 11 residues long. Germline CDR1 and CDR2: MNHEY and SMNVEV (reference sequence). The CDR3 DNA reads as TGTGCCAGCCGGGACTTTGGCACGCAGTATTTT. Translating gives CASRDFGTQYF.

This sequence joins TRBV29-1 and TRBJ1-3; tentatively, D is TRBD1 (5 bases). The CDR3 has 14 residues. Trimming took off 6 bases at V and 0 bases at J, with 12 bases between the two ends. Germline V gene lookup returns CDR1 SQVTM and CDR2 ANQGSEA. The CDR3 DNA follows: TGCAGCGTCGCAGACAGCTTCTCTGGAAACACCATATATTTT. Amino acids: CSVADSFSGNTIYF.

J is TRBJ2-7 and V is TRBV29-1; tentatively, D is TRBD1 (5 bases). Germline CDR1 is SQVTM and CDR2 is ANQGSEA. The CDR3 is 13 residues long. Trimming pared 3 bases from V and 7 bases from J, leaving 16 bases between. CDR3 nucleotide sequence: TGCAGCGTTGAGAGGCAGGGATCGCGTGAGCAGTACTTC. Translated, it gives CSVERQGSREQYF.

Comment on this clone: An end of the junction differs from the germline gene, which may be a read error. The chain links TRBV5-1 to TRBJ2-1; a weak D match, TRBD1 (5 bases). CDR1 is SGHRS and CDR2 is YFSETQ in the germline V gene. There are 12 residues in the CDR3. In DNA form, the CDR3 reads TGCGCCAGCAGCCAACAGACAGCTGAGCAATTCTTC. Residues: CASSQQTAEQFF.

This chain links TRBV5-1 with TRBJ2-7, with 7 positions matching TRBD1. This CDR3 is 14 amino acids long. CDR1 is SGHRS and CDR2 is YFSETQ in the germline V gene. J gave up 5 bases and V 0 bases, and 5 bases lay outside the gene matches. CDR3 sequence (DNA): TGCGCCAGCAGCTTGGACTCTGGGACAGACGAGCAGTACTTC. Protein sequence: CASSLDSGTDEQYF. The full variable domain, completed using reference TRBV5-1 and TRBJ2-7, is KAGVTQTPRYLIKTRGQQVTLSCSPISGHRSVSWYQQTPGQGLQFLFEYFSETQRNKGNFPGRFSGRQFSNSRSEMNVSTLELGDSALYLCASSLDSGTDEQYFGPGTRLTVT.

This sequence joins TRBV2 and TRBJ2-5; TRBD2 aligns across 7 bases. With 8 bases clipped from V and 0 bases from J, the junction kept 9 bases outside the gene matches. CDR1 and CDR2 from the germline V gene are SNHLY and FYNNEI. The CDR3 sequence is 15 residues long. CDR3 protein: CASQTGTKYQETQYF. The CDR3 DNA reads TGTGCCAGCCAAACCGGGACTAAGTACCAAGAGACCCAGTACTTC.

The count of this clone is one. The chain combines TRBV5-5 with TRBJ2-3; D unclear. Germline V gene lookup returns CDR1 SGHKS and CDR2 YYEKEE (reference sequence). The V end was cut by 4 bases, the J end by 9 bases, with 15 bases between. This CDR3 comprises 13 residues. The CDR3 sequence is CASSPKIPVTQYF. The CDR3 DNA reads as TGTGCCAGCAGCCCTAAGATCCCCGTGACGCAGTATTTT.

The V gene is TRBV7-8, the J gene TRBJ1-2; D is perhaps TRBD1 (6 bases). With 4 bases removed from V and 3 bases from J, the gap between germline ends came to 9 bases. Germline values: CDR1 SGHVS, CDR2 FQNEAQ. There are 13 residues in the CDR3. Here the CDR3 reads CASSSGQYYGYTF. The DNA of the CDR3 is TGTGCCAGCAGCTCCGGACAGTACTATGGCTACACCTTC.

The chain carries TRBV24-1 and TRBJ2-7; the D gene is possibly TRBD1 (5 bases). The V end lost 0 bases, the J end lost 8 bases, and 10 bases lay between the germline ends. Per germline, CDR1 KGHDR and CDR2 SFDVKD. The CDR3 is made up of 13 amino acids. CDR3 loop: CATSDLQRQQQYF. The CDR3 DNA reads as TGTGCCACCAGTGATTTGCAGAGACAGCAGCAGTACTTC.

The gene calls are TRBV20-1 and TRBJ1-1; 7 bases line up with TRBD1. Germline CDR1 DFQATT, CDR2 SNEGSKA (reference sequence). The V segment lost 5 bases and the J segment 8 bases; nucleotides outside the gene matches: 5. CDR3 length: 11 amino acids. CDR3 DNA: TGCAGTGCTCTAGGACAGGAGGAAGCTTTCTTT. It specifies CSALGQEEAFF.

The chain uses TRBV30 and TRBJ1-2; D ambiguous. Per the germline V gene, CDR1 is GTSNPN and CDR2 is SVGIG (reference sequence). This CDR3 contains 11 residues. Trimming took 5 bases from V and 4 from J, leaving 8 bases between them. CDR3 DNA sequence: TGTGCCTGGGCCCCTATCTATGGCTACACCTTC. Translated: CAWAPIYGYTF.

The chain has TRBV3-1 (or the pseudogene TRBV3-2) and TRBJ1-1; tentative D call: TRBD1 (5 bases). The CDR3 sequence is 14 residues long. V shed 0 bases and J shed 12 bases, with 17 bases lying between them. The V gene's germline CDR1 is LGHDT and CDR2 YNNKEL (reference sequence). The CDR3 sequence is CASSQDSLKGASFF. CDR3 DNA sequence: TGTGCCAGCAGCCAAGATTCATTAAAAGGGGCGTCTTTCTTT.

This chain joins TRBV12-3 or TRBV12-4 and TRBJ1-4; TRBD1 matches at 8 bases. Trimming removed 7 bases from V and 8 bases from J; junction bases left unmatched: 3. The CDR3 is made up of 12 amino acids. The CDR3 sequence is CASNDRGEKLFF. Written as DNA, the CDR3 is TGTGCCAGCAATGACAGGGGAGAAAAACTGTTTTTT.

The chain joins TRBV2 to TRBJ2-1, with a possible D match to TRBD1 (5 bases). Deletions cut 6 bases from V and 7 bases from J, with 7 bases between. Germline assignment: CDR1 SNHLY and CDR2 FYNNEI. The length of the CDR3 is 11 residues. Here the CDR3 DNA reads TGTGCCAGCAGCCGACAGAATGAGCAGTTCTTC. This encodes CASSRQNEQFF.

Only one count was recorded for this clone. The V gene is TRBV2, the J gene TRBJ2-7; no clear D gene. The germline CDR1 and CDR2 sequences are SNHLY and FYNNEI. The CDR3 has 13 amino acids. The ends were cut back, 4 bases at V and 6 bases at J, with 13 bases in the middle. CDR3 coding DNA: TGTGCCAGCAGTGCCGGGTACTCTGCCGAGCAGTACTTC. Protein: CASSAGYSAEQYF.

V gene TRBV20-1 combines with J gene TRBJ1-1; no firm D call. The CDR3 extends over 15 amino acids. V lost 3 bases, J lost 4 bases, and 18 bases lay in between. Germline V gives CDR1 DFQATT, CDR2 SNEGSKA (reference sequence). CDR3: CSASSSLGRATEAFF. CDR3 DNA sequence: TGCAGTGCTAGTAGCTCGCTAGGGAGGGCCACTGAAGCTTTCTTT.

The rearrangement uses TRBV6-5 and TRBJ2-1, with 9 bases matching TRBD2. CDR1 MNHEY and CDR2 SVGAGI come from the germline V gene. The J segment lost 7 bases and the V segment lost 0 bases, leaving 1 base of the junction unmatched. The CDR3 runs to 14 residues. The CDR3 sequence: CASSYSGLANEQFF. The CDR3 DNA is TGTGCCAGCAGTTACTCTGGACTAGCGAATGAGCAGTTCTTC.

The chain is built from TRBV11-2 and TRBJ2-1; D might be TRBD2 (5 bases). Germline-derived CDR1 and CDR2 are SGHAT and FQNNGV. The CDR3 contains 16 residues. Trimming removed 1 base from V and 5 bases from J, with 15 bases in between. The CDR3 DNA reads TGTGCCAGCAGCTTAGGTCGTGGGAGAGGCCACAATGAGCAGTTCTTC. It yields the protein CASSLGRGRGHNEQFF.

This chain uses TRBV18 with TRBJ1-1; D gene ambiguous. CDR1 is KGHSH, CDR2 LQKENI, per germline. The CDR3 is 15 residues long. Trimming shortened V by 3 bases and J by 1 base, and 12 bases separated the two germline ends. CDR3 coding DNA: TGTGCCAGCTCACCCCAACCGGGAGAGAACACTGAAGCTTTCTTT. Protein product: CASSPQPGENTEAFF.

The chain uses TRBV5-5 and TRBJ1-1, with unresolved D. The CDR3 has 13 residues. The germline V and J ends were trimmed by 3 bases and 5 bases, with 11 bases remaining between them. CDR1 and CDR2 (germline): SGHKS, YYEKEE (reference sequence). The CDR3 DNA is TGTGCCAGCAGCTCAACGGGAGCGACTGAAGCTTTCTTT. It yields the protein CASSSTGATEAFF.

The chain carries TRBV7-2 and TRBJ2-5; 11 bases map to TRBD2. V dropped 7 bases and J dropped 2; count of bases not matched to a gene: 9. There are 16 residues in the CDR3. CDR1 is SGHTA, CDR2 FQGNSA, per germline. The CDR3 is CASTATSGITQETQYF. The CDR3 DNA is TGTGCCAGCACCGCGACTAGCGGGATCACACAAGAGACCCAGTACTTC.